Below, 6 T cell receptor beta chains from the same sample are listed, as sequenced in a study of T cells in Graves' hyperthyroidism and ophthalmopathy. RNA transcripts were the template for amplifying TCR beta CDR3 regions. First-round RT-PCR of the TCR CDR3 relied on the HTBI primer set. One entry per CDR3 protein, called by TCRdb with MiXCR from the multiplex PCR reads. The repertoire includes about 610,000 distinct CDR3 sequences, approximately 15% of them detected once, and 4.3% sits in the top ten. The sequenced material came from blood. Receptor source: a woman in her thirties or forties with Graves' ophthalmopathy.

This clonotype was picked up many times. V is TRBV10-1 and J is TRBJ2-7; D perhaps matches TRBD2 (5 bases). The germline V and J ends were trimmed by 1 base and 9 bases, with 16 bases remaining between them. Germline CDR1 reads WNHNN; CDR2 reads SYGVQD (reference sequence). The CDR3 is 14 residues long. CDR3 DNA sequence: TGCGCCAGCAGTGAGTACGCGGGCCCTTCTGCGCAGTACTTC. Amino acid sequence: CASSEYAGPSAQYF.

This clonotype has at least ten counts. V gene TRBV19 combines with J gene TRBJ1-5; the D is unclear. The CDR3 covers 17 residues. V lost 4 bases to trimming and J lost 2 bases, with 18 bases between them. Germline lookup yields CDR1 LNHDA and CDR2 SQIVND (reference sequence). The CDR3 loop reads CASSTGPPFSGNQPQHF. The CDR3 nucleotides read TGTGCCAGTAGTACAGGACCTCCTTTCTCAGGCAATCAGCCCCAGCATTTT.

This clonotype was picked up many times. The gene calls are TRBV6-1 and TRBJ2-7, with a tentative D call TRBD2 (6 bases). V shed 7 bases and J shed 4 bases, with 14 bases lying between them. Germline V gives CDR1 MNHNS, CDR2 SASEGT. The CDR3 covers 13 residues. This chain's CDR3 is CASNAWGVYEQYF. In nucleotides, the CDR3 is TGTGCCAGCAACGCCTGGGGGGTGTACGAGCAGTACTTC.

This clonotype showed up many times. The V gene is TRBV12-3 or TRBV12-4, the J gene TRBJ2-5; possible D gene TRBD1, 6 bases. V lost 3 bases and J 0 bases, leaving 8 bases between the germline ends. CDR3 length equals 14 residues. The CDR3 reads CASSLDRNQETQYF. As DNA, the CDR3 is TGTGCCAGCAGTTTGGACAGAAACCAAGAGACCCAGTACTTC.

This clonotype was seen a few times. The chain is built from TRBV3-1 and TRBJ2-7; possibly TRBD1 or TRBD2 for D (6 bases each). In germline, CDR1 is LGHDT, CDR2 YNNKEL (reference sequence). V lost 4 bases to trimming and J lost 1 base, with 11 bases between them. This CDR3 spans 14 amino acids. DNA of the CDR3: TGTGCCAGCAGCCCCTGGGGGGCGTCCTACGAGCAGTACTTC. This translates into CASSPWGASYEQYF.

CDR3 sequence (DNA): TGTGCCAGCAGTTACTCCCCCGGGACAGGGTTCTACGAGCAGTACTTC. It yields the protein CASSYSPGTGFYEQYF. The gene calls are TRBV6-5 and TRBJ2-7, with 9 nucleotides matching TRBD1. There are 16 residues in the CDR3. The V and J ends lost 0 bases and 3 bases, in that order; junction bases with no gene match: 6. CDR1 and CDR2 from the germline V gene are MNHEY and SVGAGI.